This T cell receptor beta chain appears in the sequencing data of a study of spatial heterogeneity in lung cancer. Study in general: Alpha-chain sequences were consistently detected in smaller numbers than beta-chain sequences. Raw reads showed each unique TCR and UMI combination turning up more than ten times on average.

MiXCR, applied by TCRdb to the 5' RACE reads, yields one record per CDR3 protein. The sample lists tens of thousands of distinct CDR3 sequences; around 11% were seen once. Documented time point: sample taken at primary tumor resection. Extraction of whole RNA from tumor, nontumor lung or frozen PBMC preceded unsorted sequencing. There were 72 donors, all of them untreated patients with early-stage non-small cell lung cancer. Overall study results and limits: Blood carried ubiquitous expanded tumor TCRs more at resection than follow-up.

Trimming cost V 0 bases and J 2 bases; bases outside gene matches: 3. The CDR3 is 16 amino acids. In germline, CDR1 is PRHDT, CDR2 FYEKMQ (reference sequence). As for this clonotype: Its specificity is unknown.

The sequence was collected from a female donor with early-stage non-small cell lung cancer. The chain has TRBV13 and TRBJ2-7; 11 bases match TRBD2. This specimen consisted of PBMCs, obtained at surgery. Here the CDR3 DNA reads TGTGCCAGCAGCTTAGGACTAGCGGGGGTTACCTACGAGCAGTACTTC. Encoded protein: CASSLGLAGVTYEQYF.